What follows is one T cell receptor (beta chain) and its context. Antigen specificity is unknown. The data were obtained in a study of tumor and adjacent non-tumor tissue in lung cancer. Whole-study context: Stage I to III disease affected about nine men and 5 women aged about 31 to 80. Around 4.4 million productive TCRbeta reads were obtained per sample on average.

TCRbeta libraries were built with three rounds of nested PCR, modified from ARM-PCR. MiXCR, applied by TCRdb to the multiplex PCR reads, yields one record per CDR3 protein. The table shows about 93,000 distinct CDR3 sequences, with around three fifths occurring only once. This sample's RNA came from whole unsorted tissue. Study outcomes and limitations: TCR diversity was significantly greater in tumor than normal lung tissue. Tumor TCR diversity, when higher, was linked to shorter survival.

Between the trimmed V and J ends, which lost 3 bases and 0 bases, there was a span of 9 bases. From germline, CDR1 is MDHEN and CDR2 SYDVKM. The CDR3 is made up of 16 amino acids. This TCR was sampled from an older man with non-small cell lung cancer. Material for sequencing was lung tumor tissue. V gene TRBV28 combines with J gene TRBJ1-6; D is unresolved. CDR3 sequence (DNA): TGTGCCAGCAGTTTCACCAGGAGCTCCTATAATTCACCCCTCCACTTT. It translates to CASSFTRSSYNSPLHF.